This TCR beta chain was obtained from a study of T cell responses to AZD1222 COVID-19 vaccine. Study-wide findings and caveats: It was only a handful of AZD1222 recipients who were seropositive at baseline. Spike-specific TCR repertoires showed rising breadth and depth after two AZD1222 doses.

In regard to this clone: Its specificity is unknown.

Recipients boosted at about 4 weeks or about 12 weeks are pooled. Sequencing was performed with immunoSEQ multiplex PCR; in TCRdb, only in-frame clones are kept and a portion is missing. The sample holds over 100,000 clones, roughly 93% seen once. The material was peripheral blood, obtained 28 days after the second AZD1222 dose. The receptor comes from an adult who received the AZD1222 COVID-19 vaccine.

CDR3 coding DNA: TGTGCCAGCAGCCAAGACGGCAGAAACACTGAAGCTTTCTTT. It encodes CASSQDGRNTEAFF. The rearrangement uses TRBV3-1 (or the pseudogene TRBV3-2) and TRBJ1-1; D is undetermined. Germline CDR1 and CDR2: LGHDT and YNNKEL (reference sequence). Trimming pared 0 bases from V and 2 bases from J, leaving 7 bases between. The CDR3 length is 14 residues.